This TCR beta chain originates from a study of neoadjuvant anti-PD-1 for oral cavity cancer. As for the study in general: Around day 43, patients without progression received a fourth nivolumab dose before surgery.

After removal of 1 base from V and 6 bases from J, the junction contained 12 bases not matched to a gene. Germline V gives CDR1 SGHAT, CDR2 FQNNGV. The CDR3 length is 16 residues. Six replicates per PBMC sample, mostly from roughly 470 ng of genomic DNA. Assay: immunoSEQ multiplex PCR; the TCRdb copy retains only in-frame clones and omits some. The sample has about 16,000 clones, around 74% seen once. No culture or expansion preceded analysis of these blood cells. Sequenced here: PBMCs, sampled before nivolumab (anti-PD-1) treatment. This TCR came from a person between 40 and 80 years old with oral cavity squamous cell carcinoma. V and J are TRBV11-2 and TRBJ2-7, with TRBD1 identical over 7 bases. This CDR3 reads CASSLGIARGGSEQYF. In DNA, the CDR3 is TGTGCCAGCAGCTTAGGGATTGCGCGAGGGGGCAGCGAGCAGTACTTC. The variable domain in full, with the rest retrieved from reference TRBV11-2 and TRBJ2-7, is EAGVAQSPRYKIIEKRQSVAFWCNPISGHATLYWYQQILGQGPKLLIQFQNNGVVDDSQLPKDRFSAERLKGVDSTLKIQPAKLEDSAVYLCASSLGIARGGSEQYFGPGTRLTVT.